This T cell receptor beta chain comes out of a study of shared clonotypes between healthy human individuals. General study findings and limits: Naive CD4 clonotype sharing across a handful of donors was 4% to 5.5%.

This CDR3 has 20 residues. The V gene end was trimmed by 0 bases and the J gene end by 4 bases; junction bases not matched to a gene: 16. Germline V gene lookup returns CDR1 MGHRA and CDR2 YSYEKL. CD4+ cells yielded CD45RA+ naive and CD45RA-negative memory subsets. Each replicate PCR on the sorted subsets used 200 to 250 ng DNA (about 30,000 T cell genomes). Only in-frame clones appear in the TCRdb table, and some are missing; sequencing was by immunoSEQ multiplex PCR. The top ten clones hold roughly 0.13% of a sample with roughly 2.4 million clones, around 95% of them seen once. A word on this clone: The antigen remains unidentified.

The TCR was taken from a man aged 18 to 30 in good health. V and J are TRBV4-1 and TRBJ2-1; 9 nucleotides line up with TRBD2. Sequenced sample: naive CD4+ T cells sorted from blood. Subset defined: CD45RA+ positively selected. CDR3 protein: CASSQEGAVRGRAAYNEQFF. DNA for the CDR3: TGCGCCAGCAGCCAAGAGGGGGCGGTTCGCGGGAGGGCTGCATACAATGAGCAGTTCTTC.